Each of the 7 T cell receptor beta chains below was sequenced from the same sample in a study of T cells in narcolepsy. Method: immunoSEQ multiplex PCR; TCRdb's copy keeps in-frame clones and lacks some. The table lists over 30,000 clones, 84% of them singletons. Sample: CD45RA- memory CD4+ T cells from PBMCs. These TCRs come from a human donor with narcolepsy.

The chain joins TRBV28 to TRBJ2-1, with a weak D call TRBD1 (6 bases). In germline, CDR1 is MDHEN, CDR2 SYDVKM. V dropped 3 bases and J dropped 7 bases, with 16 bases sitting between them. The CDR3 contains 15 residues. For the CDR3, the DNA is TGTGCCAGCAGTTTTTCAGGGGTGGGAATTAATGAGCAGTTCTTC. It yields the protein CASSFSGVGINEQFF. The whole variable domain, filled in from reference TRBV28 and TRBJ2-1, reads DVKVTQSSRYLVKRTGEKVFLECVQDMDHENMFWYRQDPGLGLRLIYFSYDVKMKEKGDIPEGYSVSREKKERFSLILESASTNQTSMYLCASSFSGVGINEQFFGPGTRLTVL.

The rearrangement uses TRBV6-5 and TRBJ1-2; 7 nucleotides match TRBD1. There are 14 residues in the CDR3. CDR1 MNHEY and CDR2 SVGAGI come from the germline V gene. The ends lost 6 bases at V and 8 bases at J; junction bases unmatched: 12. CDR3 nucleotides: TGTGCCAGCAGCCGTCGACAGGGAATCGGGGGCTACACCTTC. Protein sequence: CASSRRQGIGGYTF.

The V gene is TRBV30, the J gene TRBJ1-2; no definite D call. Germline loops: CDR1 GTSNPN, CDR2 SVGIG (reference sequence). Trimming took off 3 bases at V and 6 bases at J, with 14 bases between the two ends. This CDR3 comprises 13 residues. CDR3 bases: TGTGCCTGGAGATTGCCGGGATCCCATGGCTACACCTTC. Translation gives CAWRLPGSHGYTF.

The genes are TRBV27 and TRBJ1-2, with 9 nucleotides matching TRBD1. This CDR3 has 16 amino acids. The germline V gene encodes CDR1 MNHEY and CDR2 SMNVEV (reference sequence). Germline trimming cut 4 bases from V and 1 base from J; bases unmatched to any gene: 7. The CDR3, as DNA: TGTGCCAGCAGTTGGACAGGGGCCCGCTTTAACTATGGCTACACCTTC. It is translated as CASSWTGARFNYGYTF.

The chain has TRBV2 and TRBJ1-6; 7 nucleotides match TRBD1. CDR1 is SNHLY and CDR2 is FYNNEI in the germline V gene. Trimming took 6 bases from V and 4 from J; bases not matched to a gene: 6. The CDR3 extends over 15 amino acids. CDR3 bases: TGTGCCAGCAGCCCGGGACAGCATTATAATTCACCCCTCCACTTT. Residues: CASSPGQHYNSPLHF.

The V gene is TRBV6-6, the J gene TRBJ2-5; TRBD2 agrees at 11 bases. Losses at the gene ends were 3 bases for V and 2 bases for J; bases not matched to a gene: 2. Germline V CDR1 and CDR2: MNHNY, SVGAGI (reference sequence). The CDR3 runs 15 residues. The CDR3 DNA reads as TGTGCCAGCAGTTATAGCGGGGGGGGTCAAGAGACCCAGTACTTC. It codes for CASSYSGGGQETQYF.

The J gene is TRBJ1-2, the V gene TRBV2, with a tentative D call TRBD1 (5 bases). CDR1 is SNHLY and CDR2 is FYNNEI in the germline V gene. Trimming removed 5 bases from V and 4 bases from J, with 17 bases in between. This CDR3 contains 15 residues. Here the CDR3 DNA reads TGTGCCAGCAGTCGGGACTCTCAAGGCGCCTATGGCTACACCTTC. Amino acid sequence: CASSRDSQGAYGYTF.